The 7 T cell receptor beta chains given below trace back to one sample, sequenced in a study of shared clonotypes between healthy human individuals (dated by TCRdb to the early 2020s). Receptors were amplified or captured by the immunoSEQ multiplex PCR assay. Entries here come from immuneACCESS through TCRdb and include only in-frame sequences with V and J called. Some clones fail to appear in such tables; in the studies checked, an unresolved V gene covers under half of the shortfall, and the cause of the remainder is unknown. Counted in this sample were roughly 1,500,000 clones; 98% to 99% of them appeared once. The top ten hold 0.36% of the sample. The sample was naive CD4+ T cells sorted from blood. The meaning of the sample's cell subset or site label: CD45RA+ positively selected. These receptors all come from a man younger than 40 in good health.

The V call is TRBV28, the J call TRBJ2-2; perhaps TRBD2 as D (8 bases). The CDR3 consists of 16 residues. The germline CDR1 and CDR2 sequences are MDHEN and SYDVKM. V lost 6 bases to trimming and J lost 3 bases, with 17 bases between them. For the CDR3, the DNA is TGTGCCAGCAGCTCCCCCGGGAGGGGGCACACCGGGGAGCTGTTTTTT. Translated: CASSSPGRGHTGELFF.

J is TRBJ2-3 and V is TRBV5-4; D ambiguous. The CDR3 runs to 15 residues. V dropped 0 bases and J dropped 2 bases, with 10 bases sitting between them. Looked up from germline, CDR1 is SGHNT and CDR2 is YYREEE (reference sequence). The CDR3 sequence: CASSLGLVATDTQYF. The CDR3 DNA reads TGTGCCAGCAGCTTGGGGTTGGTAGCCACAGATACGCAGTATTTT.

This chain uses TRBV7-8 with TRBJ1-1, with no clear D. Looked up from germline, CDR1 is SGHVS and CDR2 is FQNEAQ. The CDR3 has 14 residues. Trimming removed 5 bases from V and 1 base from J, with 11 bases in between. In nucleotides, the CDR3 is TGTGCCAGCAGCGGGTACGCTGCGAACACTGAAGCTTTCTTT. It translates to CASSGYAANTEAFF.

The gene calls are TRBV19 and TRBJ1-1, with TRBD1 matching over 8 bases. Trimming took 4 bases from V and 5 from J; bases not matched to a gene: 18. Germline CDR1 and CDR2: LNHDA and SQIVND (reference sequence). The CDR3 is 18 amino acids. The CDR3 nucleotides are TGTGCCAGTAGTACTAAAGGACAGGGCCTACTCAGGTCGACTGAAGCTTTCTTT. Amino acids: CASSTKGQGLLRSTEAFF.

The chain recombines TRBV7-2 with TRBJ1-2; 7 bases are shared with TRBD1. This CDR3 comprises 13 residues. Per germline, CDR1 SGHTA and CDR2 FQGNSA. The trim removed 5 bases at V and 3 bases at J, leaving 3 bases unmatched. This chain's CDR3 is CASSNTGDYGYTF. The CDR3 DNA reads as TGTGCCAGCAGCAACACAGGGGACTATGGCTACACCTTC.

The chain couples TRBV11-2 to TRBJ2-7; D not certain. This CDR3 is 11 amino acids long. The ends were cut back, 8 bases at V and 1 base at J, with 6 bases in the middle. Germline CDR1 reads SGHAT; CDR2 reads FQNNGV. The CDR3 region has the DNA TGTGCCAGCGCCAGATCCTACGAGCAGTACTTC. As protein: CASARSYEQYF. The full variable domain, its missing parts supplied by reference TRBV11-2 and TRBJ2-7, is EAGVAQSPRYKIIEKRQSVAFWCNPISGHATLYWYQQILGQGPKLLIQFQNNGVVDDSQLPKDRFSAERLKGVDSTLKIQPAKLEDSAVYLCASARSYEQYFGPGTRLTVT.

This clone was seen once. The rearrangement joins TRBV4-2 to TRBJ1-1; no firm D call. Germline values: CDR1 LGHNA, CDR2 YNFKEQ. V was shortened by 4 bases and J by 1 base, with 10 bases between the two germline ends. The CDR3 consists of 14 residues. Here the CDR3 reads CASSPESANTEAFF. The CDR3, as DNA: TGTGCCAGCAGCCCGGAGTCGGCGAACACTGAAGCTTTCTTT.